The following is a T cell receptor beta chain sequence with its context. Antigen specificity is unknown. This specimen belongs to a study of glioma-infiltrating T cells after dendritic cell vaccination. Notes on the study in general: TCR clonality showed no direct relationship with survival.

V shed 5 bases and J 3 bases; nucleotides not matched to a gene: 5. This CDR3 comprises 14 residues. CDR1 is LNHDA and CDR2 is SQIVND in the germline V gene (reference sequence). Data came from immunoSEQ multiplex PCR; TCRdb stores just in-frame clones and leaves some out. Counted here are fewer than 100,000 clones, approximately 84% occurring once; the ten biggest clones make up approximately 14%. The TCR comes from a human donor with glioblastoma. This material consisted of blood, taken before dendritic cell vaccination. The chain employs TRBV19 and TRBJ2-7, with 9 positions matching TRBD1. The CDR3 region is CASSPDRGGYEQYF. The CDR3 DNA follows: TGTGCCAGTAGTCCGGACAGGGGAGGCTACGAGCAGTACTTC. Together with reference TRBV19 and TRBJ2-7, the CDR3 gives the full variable domain: DGGITQSPKYLFRKEGQNVTLSCEQNLNHDAMYWYRQDPGQGLRLIYYSQIVNDFQKGDIAEGYSVSREKKESFPLTVTSAQKNPTAFYLCASSPDRGGYEQYFGPGTRLTVT.